This TCR beta chain came from a study of T cells in Graves' hyperthyroidism and ophthalmopathy. Broader study findings: Also found in blood were most expanded thyroid clonotypes above 0.001.

The CDR3 loop spans 15 amino acids. V shed 0 bases and J shed 1 base, with 10 bases lying between them. Germline loops: CDR1 SGDLS, CDR2 YYNGEE. The investigators amplified TCR beta CDR3 regions from RNA transcripts. Using the HTBI primer set, a first-round RT-PCR was run on the TCR CDR3. TCRdb passed the multiplex PCR reads through MiXCR, listing each CDR3 protein once. The sample has about 200,000 distinct CDR3 sequences, roughly 17% seen once; the top ten hold roughly 50%. Turning to this clonotype: Antigen specificity is unknown.

This clonotype was obtained from a woman between 45 and 65 years old with Graves' hyperthyroidism. Sequenced: blood. The chain is built from TRBV9 and TRBJ2-5; unclear D gene. CDR3 DNA sequence: TGTGCCAGCAGCGTAGCGGCAGCCTTCCAAGAGACCCAGTACTTC. Its protein is CASSVAAAFQETQYF. The variable domain in full, completed from reference TRBV9 and TRBJ2-5, reads DSGVTQTPKHLITATGQRVTLRCSPRSGDLSVYWYQQSLDQGLQFLIQYYNGEERAKGNILERFSAQQFPDLHSELNLSSLELGDSALYFCASSVAAAFQETQYFGPGTRLLVL.